This entry describes one T cell receptor beta chain. What it binds is not known. Target depth was 1 in 200,000 to 1 in 1 million T cells, about 10x per clonotype. Generated by immunoSEQ multiplex PCR, the TCRdb table keeps only in-frame clones and is missing some. The table lists fewer than 75,000 clones, more than 70% of them singletons. The data are from a study of cytotoxic CD8 clonotypes in ibrutinib-treated CLL. On the study more broadly: After median approximately 74 months, approximately 14 stayed in remission, approximately twelve progressed; responses around 24 partial, 2 complete. Mean per-sample yields comprised roughly 280,000 productive templates and tens of thousands of productive rearrangements. Study findings and constraints: Clonality correlated strongly with circulating CD8+ T cells and exceeded age-matched healthy donors at baseline.

The origin of this receptor is a human donor with chronic lymphocytic leukemia. Sequenced material: PBMCs, taken after 12 months of ibrutinib treatment.

CDR3 nucleotides: TGTGCCAGCAGCCGGGACATTGCTGGGGCCAACGTCCTGACTTTC. Amino acid sequence: CASSRDIAGANVLTF. The chain has TRBV6-1 and TRBJ2-6; TRBD1 might be the D (6 bases). Deletions cut 6 bases from V and 2 bases from J, with 11 bases between. Germline V CDR1 and CDR2: MNHNS, SASEGT. The CDR3 spans 15 residues.